This T cell receptor beta chain was sequenced for a study of shared clonotypes between healthy human individuals. Study outcomes and limitations: In general, naive subsets displayed greater estimated richness than memory subsets did.

Positive CCR7 selection of CD45RO-negative cells yielded the naive CD8 cells, and terminally differentiated effector memory CD45RA+ cells were excluded. Notes on this clone: Its specificity is not known.

Over several immunoSEQ plates, each subset's genomic DNA was distributed in even portions. Measured with immunoSEQ multiplex PCR; TCRdb has only the in-frame clones, and not every one. The repertoire holds around 2,000,000 clones, with roughly 94% as singletons. This CDR3 spans 17 amino acids. The V segment lost 0 bases and the J segment 2 bases; nucleotides outside the gene matches: 4. CDR1 is SGHAT and CDR2 is FQNNGV in the germline V gene. The sequencing sample was made of naive CD8+ T cells sorted from blood. The receptor's source is a man aged 18 to 35 in good health. This chain connects TRBV11-2 to TRBJ2-2; 9 bases are a match to TRBD2. The CDR3 here is CASSLEPSGANTGELFF. CDR3 DNA: TGTGCCAGCAGCTTAGAACCTAGCGGGGCTAACACCGGGGAGCTGTTTTTT.